Given below is one T cell receptor (beta chain) in context. Trimming cost V 8 bases and J 6 bases; bases outside gene matches: 10. CDR1 MNHEY and CDR2 SMNVEV come from the germline V gene (reference sequence). The CDR3 is made up of 14 amino acids. High-throughput TCR beta sequencing covered peripheral CD8+ and CD4+ T cells. Controls comprised healthy donors matched for age and sex. TEMRA cells were FACS-enriched, with CD8+ and CD4+ T cells isolated negatively. With random hexamers, reverse transcription was performed on about 0.5 to 1 ug of RNA. Amplification of TCR beta CDR3 by immunoSEQ multiplex PCR spanned 54 Vbeta and 13 Jbeta. TCRdb reprocessed the immunoSEQ multiplex PCR reads with MiXCR, giving one entry per CDR3 protein. Here the sample spans 150,000 to 200,000 distinct CDR3 sequences, 85% to 95% being singletons. This specimen belongs to a study of CD8 T cells in Susac syndrome.

V is TRBV27 and J is TRBJ1-2; 9 nucleotides match TRBD1. The sample taken for sequencing was CD4+ T cells from PBMCs. This sequence originates from a human donor in good health. This chain's CDR3 is CASAQPGTGHGYTF. The CDR3 DNA is TGTGCCAGCGCCCAGCCCGGGACAGGGCATGGCTACACCTTC.